This TCR beta chain emerged from a study of blood T cells in healthy people across ages. Together with a sample-barcoded 5' primer, a J-beta primer mix was included in a second PCR lasting about 6 to 11 cycles. Each cDNA molecule was tagged by a template-switch adaptor with 12 random nucleotides. TCRdb re-called the 5' RACE reads with MiXCR, one entry per CDR3 protein. Among about 1,500,000 distinct CDR3 sequences listed, 28% were seen once. CDR1 and CDR2 from the germline V gene are SGHDN and FVKESK. CDR3 length equals 14 residues. With 4 bases removed from V and 6 bases from J, the gap between germline ends came to 15 bases.

The TCR comes from a woman younger than 45 in good health. The rearrangement joins TRBV14 to TRBJ1-1; D gene unclear. Sequenced input: blood. CDR3 nucleotide sequence: TGTGCCAGCAGCCGACCCCCTGGGCAGGCTGAAGCTTTCTTT. Translated, it gives CASSRPPGQAEAFF.